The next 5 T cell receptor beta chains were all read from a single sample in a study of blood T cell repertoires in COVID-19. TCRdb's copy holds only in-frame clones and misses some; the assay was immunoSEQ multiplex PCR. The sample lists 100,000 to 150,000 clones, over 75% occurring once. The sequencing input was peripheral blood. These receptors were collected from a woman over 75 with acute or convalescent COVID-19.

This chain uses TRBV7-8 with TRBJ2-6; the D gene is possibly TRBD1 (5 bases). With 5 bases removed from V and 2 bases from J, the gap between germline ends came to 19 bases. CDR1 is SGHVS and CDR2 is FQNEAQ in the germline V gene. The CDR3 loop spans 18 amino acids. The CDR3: CASSQGWGHQPGANVLTF. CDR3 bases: TGTGCCAGCAGCCAAGGGTGGGGCCACCAACCTGGGGCCAACGTCCTGACTTTC. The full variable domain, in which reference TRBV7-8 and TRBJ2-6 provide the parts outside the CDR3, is GAGVSQSPRYKVAKRGQDVALRCDPISGHVSLFWYQQALGQGPEFLTYFQNEAQLDKSGLPSDRFFAERPEGSVSTLKIQRTQQEDSAVYLCASSQGWGHQPGANVLTFGAGSRLTVL.

The CDR3 DNA sequence: TGCGCCAGCTTCGAAGGGGGCGCTGGGGGTGGCTACACCTTC. Translating gives CASFEGGAGGGYTF. The rearrangement links TRBV5-1 to TRBJ1-2; 7 positions agree with TRBD1. V lost 7 bases and J lost 7; bases outside the gene matches: 13. Germline CDR1 and CDR2: SGHRS and YFSETQ. The CDR3 consists of 14 residues.

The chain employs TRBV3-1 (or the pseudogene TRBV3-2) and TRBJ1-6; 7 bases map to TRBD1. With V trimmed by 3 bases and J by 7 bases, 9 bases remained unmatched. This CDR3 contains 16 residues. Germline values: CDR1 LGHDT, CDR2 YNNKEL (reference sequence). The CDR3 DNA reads TGTGCCAGCAGCCACTCGGGACAGCGGATCAATTCACCCCTCCACTTT. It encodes CASSHSGQRINSPLHF.

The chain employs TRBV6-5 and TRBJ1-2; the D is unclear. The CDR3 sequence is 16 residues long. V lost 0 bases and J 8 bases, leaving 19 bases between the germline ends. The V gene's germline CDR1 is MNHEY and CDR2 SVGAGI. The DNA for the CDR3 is TGTGCCAGCAGTTACTCCGCGAGGATCTTCTCAATCGGCTACACCTTC. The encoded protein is CASSYSARIFSIGYTF.

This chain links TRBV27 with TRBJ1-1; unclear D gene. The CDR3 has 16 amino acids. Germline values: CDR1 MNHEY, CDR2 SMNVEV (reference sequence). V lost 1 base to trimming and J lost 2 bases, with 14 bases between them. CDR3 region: CASSLYEPNLNTEAFF. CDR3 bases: TGTGCCAGCAGTTTATATGAGCCAAACCTAAACACTGAAGCTTTCTTT.